One sample yielded the 8 T cell receptor beta chains listed below, sequenced in a study of cytomegalovirus exposure and HLA in healthy donors. The PCR used 60 Vbeta and 13 Jbeta primers. The assay was immunoSEQ multiplex PCR, and TCRdb's table has in-frame clones only and misses some. The table includes fewer than 200,000 clones, more than 75% detected once. The sequenced material came from PBMCs. Receptor source: a girl under three years old in good health and CMV-seronegative.

The chain links TRBV27 to TRBJ1-5, with TRBD1 matching 7 bases. V dropped 5 bases and J dropped 5; count of bases not matched to a gene: 6. Germline CDR1 MNHEY, CDR2 SMNVEV (reference sequence). This CDR3 contains 14 residues. The CDR3 nucleotides read TGTGCCAGCAGTATCCGACAGGGACATCAGCCCCAGCATTTT. This translates into CASSIRQGHQPQHF.

This chain uses TRBV11-2 with TRBJ2-1; no reliable D call. CDR1 is SGHAT, CDR2 FQNNGV, per germline. Trimming removed 5 bases at V and 8 bases at J, with 7 bases between. The CDR3 loop spans 11 amino acids. The chain's CDR3 is CASSKLYEQFF. CDR3 bases: TGTGCCAGCAGCAAACTCTATGAGCAGTTCTTC.

The gene calls are TRBV4-2 and TRBJ2-7; 16 nucleotides line up with TRBD2. Germline V lookup: CDR1 LGHNA, CDR2 YNFKEQ. The CDR3 runs 16 residues. V lost 3 bases, J lost 2 bases, and 1 base stayed unmatched. CDR3 sequence reads: CASSQGLAGGPYEQYF. The CDR3 bases are TGTGCCAGCAGCCAGGGACTAGCGGGAGGGCCCTACGAGCAGTACTTC.

This CDR3 reads CASSLTSGSSITGELFF. The CDR3 bases are TGCGCCAGCAGCTTGACTAGCGGGAGTTCGATCACCGGGGAGCTGTTTTTT. The V and J genes are TRBV5-1 and TRBJ2-2; 11 bases fit TRBD2. Trimming cost V 1 base and J 4 bases; bases outside gene matches: 6. The V gene's germline CDR1 is SGHRS and CDR2 YFSETQ. This CDR3 has 17 amino acids.

V gene TRBV5-6 combines with J gene TRBJ1-2; D is possibly TRBD1 (5 bases). Between the trimmed V and J ends, which lost 1 base and 4 bases, there was a span of 11 bases. Germline CDR1 reads SGHDT; CDR2 reads YYEEEE. The CDR3 is made up of 14 amino acids. CDR3 sequence: CASSLYGGGYGYTF. CDR3 sequence (DNA): TGTGCCAGCAGCTTGTATGGGGGGGGCTATGGCTACACCTTC.

This clone was recorded only once. The chain links TRBV6-6 to TRBJ2-5; 10 positions agree with TRBD1. The tail of the sequence fits TRBJ2-7 better, so the J call may be wrong. Per the germline V gene, CDR1 is MNHNY and CDR2 is SVGAGI (reference sequence). The CDR3 runs to 15 residues. CDR3: CASSKRDRGRGEQYF. The CDR3 region has the DNA TGTGCCAGCAGTAAACGGGACAGGGGTAGGGGCGAGCAGTACTTC.

This clone has only one observation. CDR3 nucleotides: TGTGCCAGCTCACCACCAGACAGGGTGGCCCTTCAGAATGGCTACACCTTC. This codes for CASSPPDRVALQNGYTF. The chain is built from TRBV18 and TRBJ1-2; 7 positions agree with TRBD1. With 0 bases clipped from V and 6 bases from J, the junction kept 13 bases outside the gene matches. The CDR3 length is 17 residues. Germline V gene data show CDR1 as KGHSH and CDR2 as LQKENI.

The genes are TRBV9 and TRBJ2-5, with TRBD1 identical over 7 bases. This CDR3 is built from 17 residues. Germline V gene data show CDR1 as SGDLS and CDR2 as YYNGEE. The V segment lost 0 bases and the J segment 3 bases; nucleotides outside the gene matches: 11. CDR3: CASSVAQNGQGEETQYF. CDR3 nucleotides: TGTGCCAGCAGCGTAGCCCAAAATGGGCAGGGGGAAGAGACCCAGTACTTC.